One sample yielded the 5 T cell receptor beta chains listed below, sequenced in a study of T cell responses to AZD1222 COVID-19 vaccine. Method: immunoSEQ multiplex PCR; TCRdb's copy keeps in-frame clones and lacks some. The data show over 95,000 clones, around 90% seen once. Sequences were derived from peripheral blood, sampled on day 0 of AZD1222 vaccination. The receptor source for this set is an adult in good health.

V and J are TRBV6-2 or TRBV6-3 and TRBJ1-1, with 10 bases aligning to TRBD1. The CDR3 consists of 15 residues. Trimming cost V 4 bases and J 9 bases; bases outside gene matches: 11. The germline V gene has CDR1 MNHEY and CDR2 SVGEGT. The CDR3: CASSFTTGGATKAFF. For the CDR3, the DNA is TGTGCCAGCAGTTTCACGACAGGGGGCGCAACGAAAGCTTTCTTT.

The chain joins TRBV3-1 (or the pseudogene TRBV3-2) to TRBJ1-4, with TRBD1 matching over 7 bases. Germline V CDR1 and CDR2: LGHDT, YNNKEL (reference sequence). The CDR3 loop spans 14 amino acids. V gave up 4 bases and J gave up 8 bases; unmatched junction bases: 7. CDR3 nucleotide sequence: TGTGCCAGCAGCCCCACAGGGGCGGGCGAAAAACTGTTTTTT. Translated, it gives CASSPTGAGEKLFF.

V is TRBV19 and J is TRBJ1-1; D unclear. The CDR3 contains 14 residues. In germline, CDR1 is LNHDA, CDR2 SQIVND (reference sequence). Trimming pared 5 bases from V and 4 bases from J, leaving 14 bases between. For the CDR3, the DNA is TGTGCCAGTAGTGGCTATAGTCTAGGCACTGAAGCTTTCTTT. Protein: CASSGYSLGTEAFF.

Here the CDR3 DNA reads TGCGCCAGCAGTCTCCCAAAACTAGCGGGGGGATCCTACAATGAGCAGTTCTTC. Its translation: CASSLPKLAGGSYNEQFF. This chain uses TRBV23-1 with TRBJ2-1; 12 nucleotides match TRBD2. TRBV23-1 is assigned to the ORF class and has an uncertain function. The CDR3 is made up of 18 amino acids. V shed 4 bases, J shed 1 base, and the junction held 8 bases outside the gene matches.

The chain links TRBV28 to TRBJ1-5; D is unresolved. Germline V CDR1 and CDR2: MDHEN, SYDVKM. The V end lost 8 bases, the J end lost 1 base, and 6 bases lay between the germline ends. CDR3 length: 12 residues. In nucleotides, the CDR3 is TGTGCCAGCGACCACAGCAATCAGCCCCAGCATTTT. Translated, it gives CASDHSNQPQHF.